The clone carrying this T cell receptor (beta chain) was recorded a few times. The antigen remains unidentified. This sample is part of a study of identical twins. Overall study findings and caveats: Invariant MAIT and iNKT cells are populations that could partly confound zero-insertion analyses. In beta out-of-frame sequences, the excess sharing between twins was weaker.

Looked up from germline, CDR1 is SNHLY and CDR2 is FYNNEI. Trimming cost V 6 bases and J 0 bases, with 11 bases left between them. There are 15 residues in the CDR3. From the 5' RACE reads, TCRdb called clonotypes with MiXCR, one entry per CDR3 protein. Among under 500,000 distinct CDR3 sequences listed, roughly an eighth were seen once. This sample also belongs to another study, concerning yellow fever vaccine responses in identical twins.

This chain uses TRBV2 with TRBJ2-2; maybe TRBD2 (6 bases). The clonotype originates from a woman under 30 in good health. Sequencing was performed on CD4+ T cells sorted from blood. Here the CDR3 reads CASSGSPSNTGELFF. Here the CDR3 DNA reads TGTGCCAGCAGCGGGAGCCCATCGAACACCGGGGAGCTGTTTTTT.